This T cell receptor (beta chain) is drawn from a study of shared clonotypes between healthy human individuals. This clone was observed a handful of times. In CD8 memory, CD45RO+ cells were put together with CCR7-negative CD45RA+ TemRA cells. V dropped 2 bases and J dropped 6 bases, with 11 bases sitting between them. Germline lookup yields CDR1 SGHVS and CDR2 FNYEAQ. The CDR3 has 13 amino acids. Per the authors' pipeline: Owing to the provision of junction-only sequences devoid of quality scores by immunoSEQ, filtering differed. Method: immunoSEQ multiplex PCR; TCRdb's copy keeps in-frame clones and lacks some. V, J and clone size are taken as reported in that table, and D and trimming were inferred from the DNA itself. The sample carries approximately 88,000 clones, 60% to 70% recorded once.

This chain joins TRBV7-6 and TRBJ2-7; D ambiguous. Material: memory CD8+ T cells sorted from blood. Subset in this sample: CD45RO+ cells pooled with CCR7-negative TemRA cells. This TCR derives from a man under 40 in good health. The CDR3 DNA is TGTGCCAGCAGCTTAAATTCCCCTCTCGAGCAGTACTTC. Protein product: CASSLNSPLEQYF.